The 24 T cell receptor beta chains below were found in one sample sequenced in a study of T and B cells in COVID-19 patients (TCRdb year 2020). TRB repertoires were amplified from about 260-540 ng of genomic DNA extracted from blood. The instrument given in TCRdb is Illumina MiSeq. Multiplex PCR with BIOMED2 TRB-A/B primer pools was used to amplify the TRB rearrangements. TCRdb reworked the public reads: Q25 trimming with fastp, MiXCR clone assembly, productive beta chains retained. Rows are unified per CDR3 protein, each entry keeping the most common DNA and genes. This sample lists over a thousand distinct CDR3 sequences; 20% to 25% were detected once. Roughly 15% of the sample belongs to the ten largest clones. The sample comprised blood. These receptors were obtained from a human donor with active COVID-19.

This chain joins TRBV11-2 and TRBJ2-3, with 10 bases fitting TRBD2. V lost 5 bases and J lost 3; bases outside the gene matches: 5. Germline V CDR1 and CDR2: SGHAT, FQNNGV. The CDR3 has 15 amino acids. CDR3 nucleotides: TGTGCCAGCAGCACTAGCGGGATGAAAACAGATACGCAGTATTTT. Translation: CASSTSGMKTDTQYF.

By frequency in the sample, this clonotype is medium-sized. The gene calls are TRBV10-3 and TRBJ1-2; 7 bases are a match to TRBD1. Germline values: CDR1 ENHRY, CDR2 SYGVKD. J lost 0 bases, V lost 0 bases, and 10 bases had no gene match. The CDR3 is 18 residues long. CDR3 region: CAISESVGNRGSNYGYTF. The CDR3 DNA reads TGTGCCATCAGTGAGTCAGTGGGAAACAGGGGCTCTAACTATGGCTACACCTTC.

In its sample, this clonotype is medium-sized. The V and J genes are TRBV27 and TRBJ1-5; possibly TRBD1 for D (5 bases). The V gene's germline CDR1 is MNHEY and CDR2 SMNVEV (reference sequence). V lost 0 bases and J 2 bases, leaving 11 bases between the germline ends. The CDR3 is made up of 16 amino acids. The CDR3 nucleotides read TGTGCCAGCAGTTTATCTCAGGGATTAGGCAATCAGCCCCAGCATTTT. Its translation: CASSLSQGLGNQPQHF.

This clonotype has just a few counts. The chain is built from TRBV7-2 and TRBJ1-4; D ambiguous. V lost 4 bases, J lost 2 bases, and 11 bases lay in between. The CDR3 is 15 amino acids. Germline-derived CDR1 and CDR2 are SGHTA and FQGNSA. The CDR3: CASSSRRQTNEKLFF. The DNA of the CDR3 is TGTGCCAGCAGCTCCCGGAGGCAGACTAATGAAAAACTGTTTTTT.

This clonotype rates as medium-sized (0.01 to 0.1%). This chain joins TRBV24-1 and TRBJ2-3; 7 bases fit TRBD1. Germline trimming cut 6 bases from V and 3 bases from J; bases unmatched to any gene: 5. The CDR3 covers 14 residues. Germline V gene data show CDR1 as KGHDR and CDR2 as SFDVKD. CDR3 nucleotides: TGTGCCACCAGTCCGGACAGGCAAACAGATACGCAGTATTTT. It specifies CATSPDRQTDTQYF.

The chain employs TRBV4-3 and TRBJ1-2, with 7 bases lining up with TRBD1. There are 13 residues in the CDR3. V was pared by 4 bases and J by 6 bases, with 5 bases of the junction left unmatched. Per germline, CDR1 LGHNA and CDR2 YSLEER. CDR3 in amino acids: CASSPRQGDGYTF. The CDR3 region has the DNA TGCGCCAGCAGCCCACGACAGGGCGATGGCTACACCTTC.

Within the sample, this clonotype is large (0.1 to 1%). This sequence joins TRBV27 and TRBJ2-7; 8 positions match TRBD1. Per the germline V gene, CDR1 is MNHEY and CDR2 is SMNVEV (reference sequence). The CDR3 is made up of 15 amino acids. With 6 bases clipped from V and 7 bases from J, the junction kept 14 bases outside the gene matches. The CDR3 here is CASSSPSRGRREQYF. CDR3 nucleotides: TGTGCCAGCAGCTCCCCATCCAGGGGGCGGCGTGAGCAGTACTTC.

V usage is TRBV24-1 and J usage is TRBJ1-5, with D perhaps matching TRBD1 (6 bases). The CDR3 sequence is 15 residues long. V was clipped by 6 bases and J by 3 bases, with 14 bases between them. Germline lookup yields CDR1 KGHDR and CDR2 SFDVKD. The CDR3 spells CATSSTGLDNQPQHF. The CDR3 DNA sequence: TGTGCCACCAGTAGCACAGGGCTTGACAATCAGCCCCAGCATTTT.

This clonotype was counted a few times. The chain combines TRBV18 with TRBJ1-1, with D perhaps TRBD1 (5 bases). This CDR3 spans 16 amino acids. The germline V gene encodes CDR1 KGHSH and CDR2 LQKENI. Trimming left V 2 bases short and J 7 bases short, with 20 bases between. Written as DNA, the CDR3 is TGTGCCAGCTCACCAAACGGGATTGGGGGTAAAGGTGAAGCTTTCTTT. Residues: CASSPNGIGGKGEAFF.

V and J are TRBV7-2 and TRBJ1-3, with 7 bases matching TRBD1. There are 17 residues in the CDR3. With 2 bases clipped from V and 1 base from J, the junction kept 8 bases outside the gene matches. Germline V gene sequence: CDR1 SGHTA, CDR2 FQGNSA. This chain's CDR3 is CASSLIKSTGSGNTIYF. CDR3 coding DNA: TGTGCCAGCAGCTTAATTAAGTCGACAGGGTCTGGAAACACCATATATTTT.

Judged by abundance, this clonotype is large. The J gene is TRBJ2-2, the V gene TRBV6-2 or TRBV6-3; D possibly matches TRBD1 or TRBD2 (6 bases each). CDR3 length: 15 residues. CDR1 is MNHEY, CDR2 SVGEGT, per germline. Trimming pared 5 bases from V and 3 bases from J, leaving 13 bases between. The CDR3 DNA is TGTGCCAGCAGTCCGGGGGCTTTGGACACCGGGGAGCTGTTTTTT. Translating gives CASSPGALDTGELFF.

The chain joins TRBV11-1 to TRBJ2-1; 9 bases map to TRBD2. With 3 bases clipped from V and 14 bases from J, the junction kept 14 bases outside the gene matches. The length of the CDR3 is 15 residues. In germline, CDR1 is SGHAT, CDR2 FQDESV (reference sequence). The CDR3, as DNA: TGTGCCAGCAGCTTTCCCGGGGCTAGCGGGATTTTTGAGTTCTTC. It encodes CASSFPGASGIFEFF.

By sample share, this clonotype is medium-sized. The V and J genes are TRBV7-2 and TRBJ2-3; TRBD2 matches at 7 bases. CDR3 length: 13 amino acids. CDR1 is SGHTA and CDR2 is FQGNSA in the germline V gene. With 7 bases clipped from V and 2 bases from J, the junction kept 3 bases outside the gene matches. CDR3 loop: CASIGLVTDTQYF. The CDR3 coding sequence is TGTGCCAGCATAGGACTAGTCACAGATACGCAGTATTTT.

This clonotype is labeled medium-sized. The V and J genes are TRBV10-3 and TRBJ2-7, with 11 bases lining up with TRBD2. This CDR3 region has 15 residues. CDR1 ENHRY and CDR2 SYGVKD come from the germline V gene. Germline trimming cut 8 bases from V and 3 bases from J; bases unmatched to any gene: 9. This chain's CDR3 is CAIGIAGGPGYEQYF. CDR3 in DNA: TGTGCCATCGGAATAGCGGGAGGGCCCGGCTACGAGCAGTACTTC.

By proportion, this clonotype is large. V usage is TRBV6-2 or TRBV6-3 and J usage is TRBJ1-2; possibly TRBD1 for D (5 bases). Trimming pared 0 bases from V and 6 bases from J, leaving 8 bases between. In germline, CDR1 is MNHEY, CDR2 SVGEGT. The CDR3 spans 13 residues. The CDR3 bases are TGTGCCAGCAGTTACTCGGCAGGGCATGGCTACACCTTC. Translation: CASSYSAGHGYTF.

By its share, this clonotype is large. The chain uses TRBV11-1 and TRBJ2-3; 7 bases map to TRBD2. This CDR3 contains 17 residues. Trimming removed 3 bases from V and 2 bases from J; junction bases left unmatched: 11. Germline V gene lookup returns CDR1 SGHAT and CDR2 FQDESV (reference sequence). For the CDR3, the DNA is TGTGCCAGCAGCTTTCCCGGGGCTAGCGGACCCACAGATACGCAGTATTTT. This translates into CASSFPGASGPTDTQYF.

In this sample, this clonotype is medium-sized. The chain joins TRBV12-3 or TRBV12-4 to TRBJ1-1; 7 bases are a match to TRBD1. J lost 0 bases, V lost 6 bases, and 4 bases had no gene match. This CDR3 has 14 amino acids. CDR3 protein: CASRAGTVNTEAFF. The CDR3, as DNA: TGTGCCAGCAGGGCCGGGACAGTGAACACTGAAGCTTTCTTT.

The V and J genes are TRBV20-1 and TRBJ2-5, with 7 bases aligning to TRBD2. The J segment lost 1 base and the V segment lost 6 bases, leaving 14 bases of the junction unmatched. The CDR3 length is 16 residues. CDR1 is DFQATT and CDR2 is SNEGSKA in the germline V gene (reference sequence). CDR3 bases: TGCAGTGCGAAAGGGGTGGCTAGCGGAGTCCAAGAGACCCAGTACTTC. It translates to CSAKGVASGVQETQYF.

This clonotype is termed large (0.1 to 1%). The CDR3 here is CAWSEESSFYGYTF. CDR3 DNA: TGTGCCTGGAGTGAGGAGTCGTCGTTCTATGGCTACACCTTC. This chain connects TRBV30 to TRBJ1-2; no clear D. Germline V gene data show CDR1 as GTSNPN and CDR2 as SVGIG (reference sequence). This CDR3 spans 14 amino acids. Trimming took off 1 base at V and 4 bases at J, with 13 bases between the two ends.

This chain connects TRBV4-3 to TRBJ1-4; no definite D call. From germline, CDR1 is LGHNA and CDR2 YSLEER. Trimming removed 0 bases at V and 7 bases at J, with 12 bases between. The CDR3 covers 15 residues. CDR3 in amino acids: CASSQDKVIAEKLFF. In nucleotides, the CDR3 is TGCGCCAGCAGCCAAGATAAAGTTATTGCTGAAAAACTGTTTTTT.

The J gene is TRBJ2-3, the V gene TRBV20-1; 8 positions match TRBD2. The germline gives CDR1 DFQATT, CDR2 SNEGSKA (reference sequence). The CDR3 runs to 16 residues. CDR3: CRAKPGGVRITDTQYF. DNA of the CDR3: TGCAGAGCAAAGCCCGGGGGGGTTAGAATCACAGATACGCAGTATTTT.

In its sample, this clonotype was seen a few times. This chain connects TRBV14 to TRBJ1-2; D possibly corresponds to TRBD1 (6 bases). The ends were cut back, 4 bases at V and 8 bases at J, with 17 bases in the middle. The germline gives CDR1 SGHDN, CDR2 FVKESK. This CDR3 spans 14 amino acids. CDR3 protein: CASSPRTARSGYTF. The DNA for the CDR3 is TGTGCCAGCAGCCCCCGGACAGCCCGCTCCGGCTACACCTTC. The complete variable domain, with remaining parts taken from reference TRBV14 and TRBJ1-2, reads EAGVTQFPSHSVIEKGQTVTLRCDPISGHDNLYWYRRVMGKEIKFLLHFVKESKQDESGMPNNRFLAERTGGTYSTLKVQPAELEDSGVYFCASSPRTARSGYTFGSGTRLTVV.

By share, this clonotype ranks as medium-sized (0.01 to 0.1%). The V and J genes are TRBV7-2 and TRBJ2-7; 10 bases are a match to TRBD2. V lost 1 base, J lost 3 bases, and 3 bases stayed unmatched. The CDR3 covers 15 residues. Germline V gives CDR1 SGHTA, CDR2 FQGNSA. CDR3 sequence: CASSLGLAGVYEQYF. The CDR3 DNA follows: TGTGCCAGCAGCTTAGGGCTAGCGGGGGTCTACGAGCAGTACTTC.

A note on this clonotype: A read error may explain this, as a much larger clone is one base away. The chain carries TRBV7-2 and TRBJ2-5; D not resolved. The V end lost 1 base, the J end lost 11 bases, and 14 bases lay between the germline ends. CDR1 and CDR2 from the germline V gene are SGHTA and FQGNSA. There are 13 residues in the CDR3. CDR3 sequence reads: CASSLEGSNEQYF. Written as DNA, the CDR3 is TGTGCCAGCAGCTTAGAGGGCAGCAATGAGCAGTACTTC.